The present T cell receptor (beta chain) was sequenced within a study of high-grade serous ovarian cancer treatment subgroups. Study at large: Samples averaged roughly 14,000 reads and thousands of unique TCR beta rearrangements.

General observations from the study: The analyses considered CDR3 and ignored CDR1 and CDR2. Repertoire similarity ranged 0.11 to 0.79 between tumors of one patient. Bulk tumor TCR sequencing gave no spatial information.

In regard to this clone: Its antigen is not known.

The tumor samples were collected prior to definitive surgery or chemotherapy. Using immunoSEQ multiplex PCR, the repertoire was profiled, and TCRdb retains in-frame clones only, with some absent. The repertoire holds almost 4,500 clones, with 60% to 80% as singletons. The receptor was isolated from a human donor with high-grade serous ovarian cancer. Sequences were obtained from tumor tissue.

This chain's CDR3 is CASSRGAQTYEQYF. CDR3 DNA sequence: TGTGCCAGCTCACGGGGGGCCCAGACCTACGAGCAGTACTTC. The chain couples TRBV18 to TRBJ2-7; D is possibly TRBD1 or TRBD2 (6 bases each). V lost 4 bases and J lost 2, with 12 bases in between. The CDR3 is 14 amino acids. Germline V gene data show CDR1 as KGHSH and CDR2 as LQKENI.